This entry features one TCR beta chain sequence. Germline-derived CDR1 and CDR2 are MDHEN and SYDVKM. The CDR3 runs 13 residues. V shed 2 bases and J shed 3 bases, with 8 bases lying between them. The method was immunoSEQ multiplex PCR; TCRdb's version includes in-frame clones alone and lacks a portion of them. Altogether approximately 250,000 clones are present, more than 75% being singletons, with the ten largest covering approximately 5.3%. This entry comes from a study of blood T cell repertoires in COVID-19. The sequenced material came from peripheral blood. The receptor's source is a woman aged 55-69 years with COVID-19, enrolled during active disease. The chain uses TRBV28 and TRBJ2-7; no firm D call. The CDR3 DNA follows: TGTGCCAGCAGTTTAGGTCCAGGCTACGAGCAGTACTTC. Residues: CASSLGPGYEQYF.